The 3 T cell receptor beta chains listed next were all sequenced from one sample in a study of blood T cell repertoires in COVID-19. The data were produced by immunoSEQ multiplex PCR, yet TCRdb's version contains in-frame clones alone and is incomplete. The sample lists around 20,000 clones, 91% seen once, with 7.2% in the top ten. Material: peripheral blood. The receptors shown here come from a human donor in a cohort sampled during active COVID-19.

This clone was observed once. The rearrangement joins TRBV19 to TRBJ2-2, with D tentatively TRBD2 (6 bases). CDR1 is LNHDA and CDR2 is SQIVND in the germline V gene (reference sequence). The CDR3 has 15 amino acids. V was cut by 4 bases and J by 8 bases, with 17 bases left in between. CDR3 protein: CASSTAIRGTGELFF. The CDR3 nucleotides are TGTGCCAGTAGTACGGCTATTCGGGGGACGGGGGAGCTGTTTTTT.

In its sample, this clone was seen once. The chain links TRBV12-3 or TRBV12-4 to TRBJ1-2, with D hard to call. The CDR3 spans 13 residues. The germline V and J ends were trimmed by 7 bases and 4 bases, with 13 bases remaining between them. The CDR3 coding sequence is TGTGCCAGCACCCCGTTGTCGGGCTATGGCTACACCTTC. Amino acids: CASTPLSGYGYTF.

The chain employs TRBV30 and TRBJ2-2; possibly TRBD1 for D (5 bases). Germline-derived CDR1 and CDR2 are GTSNPN and SVGIG (reference sequence). Trimming left V 5 bases short and J 5 bases short, with 12 bases between. CDR3 length equals 13 residues. CDR3 DNA sequence: TGTGCCTGGCTAGGCAGGGTTACCGGGGAGCTGTTTTTT. This codes for CAWLGRVTGELFF.